This TCR beta chain was identified in a study of blood T cell repertoires in COVID-19. In the study overall: Some COVID-19 samples were acute and others convalescent; all came from the United States, Italy and Spain. Sources were T cells, B-cell-depleted T cells, or PBMCs; the material itself was cDNA or gDNA.

V lost 4 bases and J lost 6, with 11 bases in between. Germline values: CDR1 SGHRS, CDR2 YFSETQ. The CDR3 totals 12 residues. In the authors' workflow: Estimates of nucleated cell counts were drawn from the amplification of reference gene primers. Using immunoSEQ multiplex PCR, the repertoire was profiled, and TCRdb retains in-frame clones only, with some absent. That table gives V, J and clone size, and the DNA gave D and trimming. The sample includes some 220,000 clones, 80% to 90% of them seen just once. The clonotype was recovered from a man between 45 and 60 years old who had recovered from COVID-19. Sequences were obtained from peripheral blood. The genes are TRBV5-1 and TRBJ2-7, with D possibly TRBD1 on 5 matching bases. In DNA form, the CDR3 reads TGCGCCAGCAGCCTCCAGGGAACCGAGCAGTACTTC. This gives the protein CASSLQGTEQYF.